This T cell receptor (beta chain) was captured by sequencing in a study of T-cell reconstitution after alpha-beta-depleted transplantation in children. Points from the study as a whole: Reportedly, only several hundred clones from non-depleted graft cells drove alpha-beta T-cell counts at about two months. It was newly produced T cells that mostly accounted for T-cell counts and diversity one year after transplant. Elevated TCRbeta diversity at day 60 was traced, in some patients, to surviving recipient T cells and thymic progenitors.

Trimming removed 3 bases at V and 2 bases at J, with 17 bases between. The V gene's germline CDR1 is MGHDK and CDR2 SYGVNS. CDR3 size: 17 residues. Construction of the TCRbeta library involved unique molecular identifiers. TCRdb recomputed calls from the PCR reads with MiXCR, one row per CDR3 protein. The sample carries some 200,000 distinct CDR3 sequences, approximately 8.4% recorded once. This clonotype was observed many times. The antigen remains undetermined. V usage is TRBV25-1 and J usage is TRBJ2-1; a possible D gene is TRBD2 (6 bases). The receptor was derived from a male patient aged 2-9 years who had a stem cell transplant for acute myeloid leukemia, so the T cells may come from the graft donor. The specimen comprised PBMCs, mostly from graft donor cells, sampled 360 days after TCRalphabeta/CD19-depleted stem cell transplant. The CDR3: CASSEGLGGTAYNEQFF. Here the CDR3 DNA reads TGTGCCAGCAGTGAGGGGTTGGGCGGGACCGCCTACAATGAGCAGTTCTTC.